The 14 T cell receptor beta chains given below trace back to one sample, sequenced in a study of cytomegalovirus exposure and HLA in healthy donors. A multiplex PCR was run with 60 Vbeta primers and 13 Jbeta primers. Profiled with immunoSEQ multiplex PCR; TCRdb holds only in-frame clones, not every one. The table shows some 99,000 clones, with 74% occurring only once. The sequenced sample consisted of PBMCs. The receptors stem from a male donor in good health and CMV-seronegative.

The chain couples TRBV5-1 to TRBJ2-3; D call uncertain. V lost 2 bases and J 0 bases, leaving 7 bases between the germline ends. From germline, CDR1 is SGHRS and CDR2 YFSETQ. There are 14 residues in the CDR3. The CDR3 sequence: CASSLQRSTDTQYF. The CDR3 DNA reads TGCGCCAGCAGCTTACAGAGAAGCACAGATACGCAGTATTTT. Based on the CDR3 plus reference TRBV5-1 and TRBJ2-3, the full variable domain is KAGVTQTPRYLIKTRGQQVTLSCSPISGHRSVSWYQQTPGQGLQFLFEYFSETQRNKGNFPGRFSGRQFSNSRSEMNVSTLELGDSALYLCASSLQRSTDTQYFGPGTRLTVL.

V is TRBV28 and J is TRBJ1-5; TRBD1 matches at 8 bases. The CDR3 has 13 residues. V lost 0 bases and J lost 15; bases outside the gene matches: 7. The V gene's germline CDR1 is MDHEN and CDR2 SYDVKM. CDR3 nucleotides: TGTGCCAGCAGTTTATGGGAAGGGACAGGTGGGCATTTT. Protein sequence: CASSLWEGTGGHF.

The rearrangement uses TRBV28 and TRBJ1-1; D unclear. The CDR3 loop spans 10 amino acids. Germline CDR1 and CDR2: MDHEN and SYDVKM. Trimming took 2 bases from V and 9 from J, leaving 4 bases between them. The CDR3: CASSLDKAFF. Written as DNA, the CDR3 is TGTGCCAGCAGTTTAGACAAAGCTTTCTTT. The whole variable domain, filled in from reference TRBV28 and TRBJ1-1, reads DVKVTQSSRYLVKRTGEKVFLECVQDMDHENMFWYRQDPGLGLRLIYFSYDVKMKEKGDIPEGYSVSREKKERFSLILESASTNQTSMYLCASSLDKAFFGQGTRLTVV.

The rearrangement links TRBV9 to TRBJ1-2; tentative D call: TRBD1 (5 bases). Germline-derived CDR1 and CDR2 are SGDLS and YYNGEE. The ends were cut back, 2 bases at V and 4 bases at J, with 15 bases in the middle. The CDR3 has 15 amino acids. In DNA form, the CDR3 reads TGTGCCAGCAGCGTGCTGCCTGGGGGGACCTATGGCTACACCTTC. Translated, it gives CASSVLPGGTYGYTF.

V is TRBV2 and J is TRBJ2-6; D possibly corresponds to TRBD1 (6 bases). V was shortened by 8 bases and J by 3 bases, with 20 bases between the two germline ends. Germline assignment: CDR1 SNHLY and CDR2 FYNNEI. This CDR3 is 17 amino acids long. The CDR3 loop is CASSPGTGQGGANVLTF. For the CDR3, the DNA is TGTGCCAGCTCTCCCGGAACAGGGCAGGGTGGGGCCAACGTCCTGACTTTC.

The chain employs TRBV28 and TRBJ2-7; 8 bases are a match to TRBD2. V was clipped by 7 bases and J by 3 bases; unmatched bases: 11. Germline CDR1 MDHEN, CDR2 SYDVKM. The CDR3 spans 15 residues. The CDR3 sequence: CASTKTGLGDYEQYF. CDR3 nucleotides: TGTGCCAGCACAAAAACGGGACTAGGAGACTACGAGCAGTACTTC.

The chain links TRBV27 to TRBJ2-7; 12 positions match TRBD2. The CDR3 is 16 amino acids. The V gene's germline CDR1 is MNHEY and CDR2 SMNVEV (reference sequence). The ends lost 3 bases at V and 2 bases at J; junction bases unmatched: 5. The CDR3 loop is CASSFGGLAGPYEQYF. The CDR3 nucleotides are TGTGCCAGCAGTTTCGGGGGACTAGCGGGCCCCTACGAGCAGTACTTC.

The chain carries TRBV2 and TRBJ2-7, with 12 bases lining up with TRBD2. The ends lost 9 bases at V and 4 bases at J; junction bases unmatched: 4. The CDR3 runs 13 residues. CDR1 and CDR2 (germline): SNHLY, FYNNEI. The CDR3 nucleotides read TGTGCCAGGGGGACTAGCGGGCCTTACGAGCAGTACTTC. Encoded protein: CARGTSGPYEQYF.

The J gene is TRBJ2-1, the V gene TRBV19; TRBD1 is a possible D gene (6 bases). Germline V gene lookup returns CDR1 LNHDA and CDR2 SQIVND (reference sequence). The CDR3 extends over 15 amino acids. The V and J ends lost 1 base and 2 bases respectively, with 9 bases between them. The CDR3 is CASSIGQGTYNEQFF. The CDR3 DNA sequence: TGTGCCAGTAGTATAGGGCAGGGGACCTACAATGAGCAGTTCTTC.

The genes are TRBV7-2 and TRBJ2-7; the D is unclear. Trimming took 1 base from V and 3 from J, leaving 7 bases between them. The germline gives CDR1 SGHTA, CDR2 FQGNSA. There are 13 residues in the CDR3. The CDR3 is CASSLGPVYEQYF. CDR3 sequence (DNA): TGTGCCAGCAGCTTAGGGCCCGTCTACGAGCAGTACTTC. Using reference TRBV7-2 and TRBJ2-7 for the parts outside the CDR3, the full variable domain is GAGVSQSPSNKVTEKGKDVELRCDPISGHTALYWYRQSLGQGLEFLIYFQGNSAPDKSGLPSDRFSAERTGGSVSTLTIQRTQQEDSAVYLCASSLGPVYEQYFGPGTRLTVT.

This rearrangement joins TRBV6-6 to TRBJ2-5; 7 bases map to TRBD1. CDR1 is MNHNY and CDR2 is SVGAGI in the germline V gene (reference sequence). J gave up 2 bases and V 2 bases, and 5 bases lay outside the gene matches. There are 15 residues in the CDR3. In DNA form, the CDR3 reads TGTGCCAGCAGTTACGAGGGGGCCGGGCAAGAGACCCAGTACTTC. Translating it yields CASSYEGAGQETQYF.

The chain carries TRBV25-1 and TRBJ1-1; D perhaps matches TRBD1 (6 bases). CDR3 size: 12 residues. The ends were cut back, 11 bases at V and 3 bases at J, with 13 bases in the middle. The germline V gene has CDR1 MGHDK and CDR2 SYGVNS. CDR3 sequence reads: CASGVEDTEAFF. The DNA of the CDR3 is TGTGCCTCAGGGGTGGAGGACACTGAAGCTTTCTTT.

V gene TRBV7-9 combines with J gene TRBJ1-1; 8 nucleotides line up with TRBD1. Trimming took 5 bases from V and 3 from J; bases not matched to a gene: 5. The CDR3 totals 14 residues. The germline V gene has CDR1 SEHNR and CDR2 FQNEAQ (reference sequence). CDR3: CASSVYRGDTEAFF. CDR3 coding DNA: TGTGCCAGCAGCGTTTACAGGGGGGACACTGAAGCTTTCTTT.

This chain uses TRBV2 with TRBJ2-3, with a possible D match to TRBD2 (5 bases). Trimming took 5 bases from V and 6 from J, leaving 9 bases between them. This CDR3 contains 12 residues. CDR1 is SNHLY, CDR2 FYNNEI, per germline. CDR3: CASSRGSDTQYF. The DNA of the CDR3 is TGTGCCAGCAGTCGGGGTTCGGATACGCAGTATTTT. Complete variable domain (other parts from reference TRBV2 and TRBJ2-3): EPEVTQTPSHQVTQMGQEVILRCVPISNHLYFYWYRQILGQKVEFLVSFYNNEISEKSEIFDDQFSVERPDGSNFTLKIRSTKLEDSAMYFCASSRGSDTQYFGPGTRLTVL.